The 25 T cell receptor beta chains below were found in one sample sequenced in a study of glioma-infiltrating T cells. The iRepertoire nested amplicon-rescue multiplex PCR amplified TCR alpha and beta CDR3s from RNA. One entry per CDR3 protein results from TCRdb running MiXCR on the multiplex PCR reads. The table records around 170,000 distinct CDR3 sequences, more than 35% of them present only once. The source material was glioma tissue, nonneoplastic brain tissue, or PBMCs (not recorded which). The receptors here all came from a human donor with low-grade glioma or glioblastoma, undergoing nonglioma brain surgery, or in good health (not recorded which).

This clonotype showed up many times. This chain uses TRBV20-1 with TRBJ2-1; no definite D call. The CDR3 is 12 residues long. From germline, CDR1 is DFQATT and CDR2 SNEGSKA (reference sequence). The ends were cut back, 5 bases at V and 8 bases at J, with 13 bases in the middle. The CDR3 region is CSAQITADEQFF. Written as DNA, the CDR3 is TGCAGTGCTCAGATCACAGCCGATGAGCAGTTCTTC.

This clonotype was recorded many times. This chain links TRBV14 with TRBJ2-1; D is ambiguous. CDR1 is SGHDN and CDR2 is FVKESK in the germline V gene. The CDR3 extends over 13 amino acids. The ends were cut back, 1 base at V and 9 bases at J, with 10 bases in the middle. CDR3 residues: CASSQVRNGEQFF. The CDR3 DNA follows: TGTGCCAGCAGCCAAGTAAGGAACGGTGAGCAGTTCTTC.

The chain combines TRBV5-1 with TRBJ2-7, with D perhaps TRBD2 (6 bases). Germline assignment: CDR1 SGHRS and CDR2 YFSETQ. This CDR3 spans 14 amino acids. V dropped 5 bases and J dropped 5 bases, with 17 bases sitting between them. The chain's CDR3 is CASSSGGGTNEQYF. The CDR3 DNA follows: TGCGCCAGCAGTTCCGGTGGCGGGACGAACGAGCAGTACTTC.

A word on this clonotype: A single base separates this from a much larger clone, so it may be a read error. This chain uses TRBV29-1 with TRBJ2-1, with D hard to call. CDR3 length: 13 amino acids. Germline V gene data show CDR1 as SQVTM and CDR2 as ANQGSEA. CDR3 DNA sequence: TGCAGCGTTCAGCAATACTCCTACAGTGAGCAGTTCTTC. Residues: CSVQQYSYSEQFF.

This clonotype has just a few counts. This rearrangement joins TRBV7-6 to TRBJ1-1, with a tentative D call TRBD1 (5 bases). The CDR3 spans 12 residues. V was cut by 6 bases and J by 10 bases, with 15 bases left in between. The germline gives CDR1 SGHVS, CDR2 FNYEAQ. This CDR3 is CASRPPGGGAFF. The CDR3 DNA sequence: TGTGCCAGCAGACCCCCGGGGGGGGGAGCTTTCTTT.

This clonotype was detected only a few times. Since a much larger clone is just one base distant, this may be a read error. This chain joins TRBV20-1 and TRBJ2-3; D possibly matches TRBD1 or TRBD2 (5 bases each). The germline V gene has CDR1 DFQATT and CDR2 SNEGSKA (reference sequence). V gave up 8 bases and J gave up 3 bases, with 18 bases separating them. The CDR3 is made up of 14 amino acids. This CDR3 is CSTYGGSRTDTQYF. The CDR3 DNA sequence: TGCAGTACCTATGGGGGATCGAGAACAGATACGCAGTATTTT.

With regard to this clonotype: Compared with germline, one end of the junction differs, possibly owing to a read error. The V gene is TRBV7-9, the J gene TRBJ2-5; 7 nucleotides agree with TRBD1. Germline loops: CDR1 SEHNR, CDR2 FQNEAQ (reference sequence). The CDR3 spans 13 residues. Here the CDR3 DNA reads TGTGCCTGCAGTTACCCAGGGGGAGAGACCCAGTACTTC. This encodes CACSYPGGETQYF.

This clonotype was observed a few times. The chain is built from TRBV5-4 and TRBJ2-7; 10 bases agree with TRBD2. This CDR3 spans 16 amino acids. V lost 4 bases and J lost 7; bases outside the gene matches: 14. Germline CDR1 and CDR2: SGHNT and YYREEE (reference sequence). CDR3 protein: CASSPGVAGGAGEQYF. In DNA form, the CDR3 reads TGTGCCAGCAGCCCTGGGGTAGCGGGAGGTGCGGGTGAGCAGTACTTC.

As regards this clonotype: A clone one base away is much larger, so this may be a read error. This chain uses TRBV7-9 with TRBJ2-7, with TRBD1 as a possible D gene (6 bases). The CDR3 length is 11 residues. Germline assignment: CDR1 SEHNR and CDR2 FQNEAQ (reference sequence). With 5 bases removed from V and 12 bases from J, the gap between germline ends came to 14 bases. The CDR3 sequence is CASSIRTVVYF. Here the CDR3 DNA reads TGTGCCAGCAGCATCCGGACAGTGGTGTACTTC.

Comments on this clonotype: A much larger clone differs from this one at a single base, so this may be a read error. The chain joins TRBV6-1 to TRBJ2-1; TRBD2 might be the D (5 bases). Germline V gives CDR1 MNHNS, CDR2 SASEGT. This CDR3 comprises 14 residues. The DNA for the CDR3 is TGTGGCAGCCGTAAGGAGGAGCTTTCCAATGAGCAGTTCTTC. This gives the protein CGSRKEELSNEQFF.

Ten or more counts support this clonotype. The chain employs TRBV29-1 and TRBJ2-1, with TRBD2 as a possible D gene (6 bases). V dropped 6 bases and J dropped 4 bases, with 13 bases sitting between them. The CDR3 runs 13 residues. Germline-derived CDR1 and CDR2 are SQVTM and ANQGSEA. The CDR3 DNA reads as TGCAGCGTAACGGGAGTGAGTTACAATGAGCAGTTCTTC. Translated: CSVTGVSYNEQFF.

A word on this clonotype: Since a much larger clone is just one base distant, this may be a read error. The chain carries TRBV2 and TRBJ1-1; D may be TRBD1 (5 bases). The CDR3 is made up of 13 amino acids. Germline CDR1 SNHLY, CDR2 FYNNEI. V was trimmed by 8 bases and J by 3 bases, leaving 13 bases between them. For the CDR3, the DNA is TGTGCCAGCGAGGTGGGGCAGCACACTGAAGCTTTCTTT. This translates into CASEVGQHTEAFF.

A remark on this clonotype: It may be a read error: a sequence one base away is much more abundant. This chain connects TRBV28 to TRBJ2-2; D is perhaps TRBD2 (6 bases). CDR1 and CDR2 from the germline V gene are MDHEN and SYDVKM. V lost 10 bases and J lost 4, with 10 bases in between. The CDR3 runs 12 residues. CDR3 residues: CATLGGTGELFF. In DNA, the CDR3 is TGTGCCACACTGGGGGGCACCGGGGAGCTGTTTTTT.

Concerning this clonotype itself: A much bigger clone sits one base away, suggesting this may be a read error. The chain links TRBV28 to TRBJ1-2; D is uncertain. The CDR3 totals 16 residues. Germline values: CDR1 MDHEN, CDR2 SYDVKM. In DNA, the CDR3 is TGTGCCAGCAGTCTATGGGCAGAATTCTTCAACTATGGCTACACCTTC. Its translation: CASSLWAEFFNYGYTF.

This clonotype came up many times. The V and J genes are TRBV28 and TRBJ2-3; TRBD2 agrees at 7 bases. Germline loops: CDR1 MDHEN, CDR2 SYDVKM. This CDR3 comprises 16 residues. With 4 bases clipped from V and 0 bases from J, the junction kept 7 bases outside the gene matches. The CDR3 reads CASSSTASGSTDTQYF. The CDR3 region has the DNA TGTGCCAGCAGTTCCACAGCTAGCGGAAGCACAGATACGCAGTATTTT. Complete variable domain (other parts from reference TRBV28 and TRBJ2-3): DVKVTQSSRYLVKRTGEKVFLECVQDMDHENMFWYRQDPGLGLRLIYFSYDVKMKEKGDIPEGYSVSREKKERFSLILESASTNQTSMYLCASSSTASGSTDTQYFGPGTRLTVL.

The V and J genes are TRBV5-1 and TRBJ1-1, with TRBD1 as a possible D gene (6 bases). Per the germline V gene, CDR1 is SGHRS and CDR2 is YFSETQ. V was cut by 2 bases and J by 0 bases, with 11 bases left in between. The CDR3 has 15 residues. As DNA, the CDR3 is TGCGCCAGCAGCTTCGGACAGCCTATGAACACTGAAGCTTTCTTT. Translated, it gives CASSFGQPMNTEAFF.

In its sample, this clonotype was seen many times. Here the CDR3 DNA reads TGCAGTGCTAGACAGACTAGCGGGAACTCAGATACGCAGTATTTT. Amino acid sequence: CSARQTSGNSDTQYF. This chain uses TRBV20-1 with TRBJ2-3; 11 nucleotides line up with TRBD2. This CDR3 has 15 residues. Germline V gives CDR1 DFQATT, CDR2 SNEGSKA (reference sequence). Trimming cost V 2 bases and J 4 bases; bases outside gene matches: 5.

A remark on this clonotype: A much larger clone is a single base away; this may be a read error. This sequence joins TRBV27 and TRBJ2-2, with a weak D call TRBD1 (5 bases). Deletions cut 7 bases from V and 5 bases from J, with 8 bases between. This CDR3 region has 12 residues. Germline values: CDR1 MNHEY, CDR2 SMNVEV (reference sequence). The CDR3: CASIRVTGELFF. The CDR3 bases are TGTGCCAGCATCAGGGTTACCGGGGAGCTGTTTTTT.

In this sample, this clonotype turned up once. This clone may be a read error of a much larger clone one base away. The chain joins TRBV4-2 to TRBJ2-1; possibly TRBD1 for D (6 bases). Deletions cut 4 bases from V and 4 bases from J, with 11 bases between. CDR1 and CDR2 from the germline V gene are LGHNA and YNFKEQ. The CDR3 contains 14 residues. The CDR3 spells CASSRDIKYNEQFF. The DNA of the CDR3 is TGTGCCAGCAGCCGGGACATTAAGTACAATGAGCAGTTCTTC.

About this clonotype: Lacking the conserved final phenylalanine or tryptophan, this CDR3 likely reflects a read error. This chain joins TRBV20-1 and TRBJ1-2, with D hard to call. CDR1 is DFQATT, CDR2 SNEGSKA, per germline (reference sequence). The CDR3 has 13 amino acids. Between the trimmed V and J ends, which lost 3 bases and 4 bases, there was a span of 12 bases. CDR3 sequence (DNA): TGCAGTGCTAGCGGAGGGAACAGCTATGGCTACACCTTG. It codes for CSASGGNSYGYTL.

For this clonotype: Sequence at one end of the junction differs from germline and may be a read error. V usage is TRBV6-5 and J usage is TRBJ1-1; D is uncertain. This CDR3 contains 13 residues. The germline V gene has CDR1 MNHEY and CDR2 SVGAGI. CDR3 sequence: CASSYTLGAEAFF. The CDR3 bases are TGTGCCAGCAGTTACACGTTAGGAGCTGAGGCTTTCTTT.

This clonotype was seen repeatedly, ten times or more. The chain employs TRBV6-1 and TRBJ2-2; no definite D call. This CDR3 comprises 14 residues. V was pared by 2 bases and J by 6 bases, with 10 bases between. Germline V lookup: CDR1 MNHNS, CDR2 SASEGT. Written as DNA, the CDR3 is TGTGCCAGCAGTGAAAGAGGACGCTCCGGGGAGCTGTTTTTT. It translates to CASSERGRSGELFF.

V usage is TRBV7-2 and J usage is TRBJ2-7; D is ambiguous. The CDR3 runs 15 residues. Trimming cost V 3 bases and J 2 bases, with 14 bases left between them. The germline CDR1 and CDR2 sequences are SGHTA and FQGNSA. The CDR3 DNA reads as TGTGCCAGCAGCTTGTCCTCGACATGGACCTACGAGCAGTACTTC. It encodes CASSLSSTWTYEQYF.

This clonotype occurred many times. The chain's CDR3 is CASSQGPGKNEQYF. Written as DNA, the CDR3 is TGCGCCAGCAGCCAAGGTCCAGGGAAGAACGAGCAGTACTTC. This chain links TRBV4-1 with TRBJ2-7; possibly TRBD1 for D (5 bases). V lost 1 base, J lost 5 bases, and 12 bases lay in between. Looked up from germline, CDR1 is MGHRA and CDR2 is YSYEKL. This CDR3 region has 14 residues.

This rearrangement joins TRBV3-1 to TRBJ1-1; TRBD1 is a possible D gene (6 bases). The CDR3 length is 14 residues. V shed 5 bases and J shed 4 bases, with 14 bases lying between them. CDR1 LGHDT and CDR2 YNNKEL come from the germline V gene (reference sequence). This CDR3 is CASSYTGQSTEAFF. The CDR3, as DNA: TGTGCCAGCAGCTACACAGGGCAGAGCACTGAAGCTTTCTTT.